These 14 T cell receptor beta chains originate from one sample sequenced in a study of blood T cell repertoires in COVID-19. Clones were read by immunoSEQ multiplex PCR, and TCRdb kept only the in-frame ones, dropping some. In the table there are 140,000 or so clones, about 84% of which are singletons. Sequenced material: peripheral blood. All receptors derive from a woman aged 45-60 years with acute or convalescent COVID-19.

The chain is built from TRBV7-8 and TRBJ1-2, with D possibly matching TRBD1 (5 bases). Trimming removed 0 bases at V and 5 bases at J, with 10 bases between. The CDR3 is 14 amino acids. The germline gives CDR1 SGHVS, CDR2 FQNEAQ. The CDR3 DNA sequence: TGTGCCAGCAGCTTAGCATGGGGGGGATATGGCTACACCTTC. Amino acid sequence: CASSLAWGGYGYTF.

As concerns this clone: This CDR3 is also generated by other DNA sequences in the sample. V gene TRBV19 combines with J gene TRBJ1-1; D gene uncertain. The germline V gene encodes CDR1 LNHDA and CDR2 SQIVND (reference sequence). The CDR3 extends over 13 amino acids. Trimming cost V 1 base and J 1 base, with 4 bases left between them. The CDR3 DNA sequence: TGTGCCAGTAGTATAGGCGGGAACACTGAAGCTTTCTTT. This codes for CASSIGGNTEAFF.

J is TRBJ1-1 and V is TRBV9; tentative D call: TRBD1 (5 bases). Germline V CDR1 and CDR2: SGDLS, YYNGEE. Trimming took 3 bases from V and 1 from J, leaving 13 bases between them. The CDR3 is made up of 15 amino acids. This CDR3 is CASSGGTGPNTEAFF. CDR3 DNA sequence: TGTGCCAGCAGCGGCGGGACGGGCCCGAACACTGAAGCTTTCTTT.

The gene calls are TRBV6-2 or TRBV6-3 and TRBJ1-1; tentatively, D is TRBD1 (6 bases). Germline values: CDR1 MNHEY, CDR2 SVGEGT. CDR3 size: 16 residues. V was pared by 4 bases and J by 6 bases, with 21 bases between. This CDR3 reads CASSLEPGAVNPEAFF. CDR3 DNA: TGTGCCAGCAGTTTGGAACCAGGGGCGGTTAACCCTGAAGCTTTCTTT.

This chain joins TRBV5-1 and TRBJ1-2, with D perhaps matching TRBD1 (6 bases). The ends were cut back, 0 bases at V and 5 bases at J, with 14 bases in the middle. Per germline, CDR1 SGHRS and CDR2 YFSETQ. The CDR3 is made up of 15 amino acids. Here the CDR3 DNA reads TGCGCCAGCAGCTTGGTTATAGGGGGGGAGTATGGCTACACCTTC. Translating gives CASSLVIGGEYGYTF.

The genes are TRBV7-9 and TRBJ1-2; weak D call: TRBD1 (5 bases). V lost 5 bases, J lost 1 base, and 23 bases lay in between. CDR1 is SEHNR, CDR2 FQNEAQ, per germline (reference sequence). The CDR3 runs to 18 residues. The CDR3 bases are TGTGCCAGCAGCCAAACACTACAGGTCGGGGGGATTAACTATGGCTACACCTTC. Residues: CASSQTLQVGGINYGYTF.

V gene TRBV6-5 combines with J gene TRBJ2-1; 8 nucleotides align to TRBD2. Trimming cost V 7 bases and J 7 bases; bases outside gene matches: 12. The CDR3 loop spans 15 amino acids. Germline V gene lookup returns CDR1 MNHEY and CDR2 SVGAGI. The CDR3 DNA sequence: TGTGCCAGCACTTCGGGGGGGGGCCGGGAAAATGAGCAGTTCTTC. Encoded protein: CASTSGGGRENEQFF.

The chain combines TRBV12-3 or TRBV12-4 with TRBJ1-1; D gene ambiguous. V lost 5 bases and J 7 bases, leaving 11 bases between the germline ends. The CDR3 extends over 12 amino acids. For the CDR3, the DNA is TGTGCCAGCAGTCACCTTACAGTTGAAGCTTTCTTT. It is translated as CASSHLTVEAFF.

CDR3 residues: CASSSQGAGGEQYF. DNA of the CDR3: TGTGCCAGCAGCTCTCAGGGGGCCGGCGGGGAGCAGTACTTC. The V call is TRBV7-2, the J call TRBJ2-7; the match to TRBD1 covers 8 bases. This CDR3 comprises 14 residues. The V segment lost 4 bases and the J segment 7 bases; nucleotides outside the gene matches: 9. Germline lookup yields CDR1 SGHTA and CDR2 FQGNSA.

The gene calls are TRBV7-2 and TRBJ2-1; D gene ambiguous. V dropped 1 base and J dropped 2 bases, with 9 bases sitting between them. CDR1 is SGHTA, CDR2 FQGNSA, per germline. This CDR3 is 15 amino acids long. The CDR3 region has the DNA TGTGCCAGCAGCTTAGGAGGTACGGCCTACAATGAGCAGTTCTTC. The encoded protein is CASSLGGTAYNEQFF.

J is TRBJ2-4 and V is TRBV28, with TRBD1 identical over 7 bases. Germline CDR1 MDHEN, CDR2 SYDVKM. The trim removed 8 bases at V and 0 bases at J, leaving 19 bases unmatched. This CDR3 region has 19 residues. CDR3 sequence (DNA): TGTGCCAGCGCACCACTCCCCGGGACAGCCGGCCTAGCCAAAAACATTCAGTACTTC. This codes for CASAPLPGTAGLAKNIQYF.

This rearrangement joins TRBV18 to TRBJ1-1; 7 bases are a match to TRBD1. Germline assignment: CDR1 KGHSH and CDR2 LQKENI. The CDR3 length is 15 residues. V lost 6 bases to trimming and J lost 1 base; unmatched junction nucleotides: 8. The CDR3 sequence: CASSLDRAANTEAFF. CDR3 coding DNA: TGTGCCAGCTCCCTTGACAGGGCGGCGAACACTGAAGCTTTCTTT.

The chain carries TRBV6-1 and TRBJ1-3; D gene ambiguous. From germline, CDR1 is MNHNS and CDR2 SASEGT. V gave up 2 bases and J gave up 0 bases, with 11 bases separating them. The CDR3 extends over 16 amino acids. Here the CDR3 reads CASSEHLGSSGNTIYF. In nucleotides, the CDR3 is TGTGCCAGCAGTGAACATCTGGGGAGCTCTGGAAACACCATATATTTT.

The chain recombines TRBV18 with TRBJ1-3; D gene uncertain. V lost 3 bases and J lost 0, with 9 bases in between. The CDR3 totals 15 residues. CDR1 is KGHSH and CDR2 is LQKENI in the germline V gene. CDR3 residues: CASSPREDSGNTIYF. The DNA for the CDR3 is TGTGCCAGCTCACCCCGGGAGGACTCTGGAAACACCATATATTTT.